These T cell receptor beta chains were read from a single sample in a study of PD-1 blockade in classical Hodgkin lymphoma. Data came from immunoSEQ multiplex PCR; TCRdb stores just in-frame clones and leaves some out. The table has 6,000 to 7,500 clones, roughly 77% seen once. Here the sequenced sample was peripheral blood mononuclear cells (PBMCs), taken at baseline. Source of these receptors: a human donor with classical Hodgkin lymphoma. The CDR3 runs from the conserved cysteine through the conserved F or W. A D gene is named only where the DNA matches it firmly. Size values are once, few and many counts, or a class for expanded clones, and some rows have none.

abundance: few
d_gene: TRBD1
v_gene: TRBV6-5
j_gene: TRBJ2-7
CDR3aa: CASRIQGIDYEQYF
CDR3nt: TGTGCCAGCAGGATACAGGGGATCGACTACGAGCAGTACTTC

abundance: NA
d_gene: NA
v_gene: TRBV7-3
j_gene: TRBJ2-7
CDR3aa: CASSLYGEPYEQYF
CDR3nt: TGTGCCAGCAGCTTATACGGGGAGCCGTACGAGCAGTACTTC

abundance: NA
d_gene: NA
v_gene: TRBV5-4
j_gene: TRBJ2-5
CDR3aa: CASSFLLRETQYF
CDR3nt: TGTGCCAGCAGCTTTCTACTCCGGGAGACCCAGTACTTC

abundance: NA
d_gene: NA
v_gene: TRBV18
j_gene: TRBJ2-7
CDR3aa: CASSPSGANRGYEQYF
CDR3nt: TGTGCCAGCTCACCTAGTGGGGCCAACCGGGGGTACGAGCAGTACTTC

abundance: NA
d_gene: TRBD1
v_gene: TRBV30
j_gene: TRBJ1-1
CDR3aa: CARTGGWGTEAFF
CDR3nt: TGTGCCCGGACAGGGGGCTGGGGCACTGAAGCTTTCTTT

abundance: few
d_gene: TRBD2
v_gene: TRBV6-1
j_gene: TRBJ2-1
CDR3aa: CASSVIAGLNNEQFF
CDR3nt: TGTGCCAGCAGTGTAATAGCGGGTCTAAACAATGAGCAGTTCTTC

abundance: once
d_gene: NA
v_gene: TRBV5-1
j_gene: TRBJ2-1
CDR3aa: CASSRRVDYNEQFF
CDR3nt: TGCGCCAGCTCTCGCCGGGTAGACTACAATGAGCAGTTCTTC

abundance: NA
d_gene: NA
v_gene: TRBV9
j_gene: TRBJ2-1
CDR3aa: CASRDNDEQFF
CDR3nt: TGTGCCAGCAGGGACAATGATGAGCAGTTCTTC

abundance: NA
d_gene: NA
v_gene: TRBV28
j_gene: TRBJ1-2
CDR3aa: CASSLMSAAGYGYTF
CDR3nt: TGTGCCAGCAGTTTAATGTCCGCGGCAGGCTATGGCTACACCTTC

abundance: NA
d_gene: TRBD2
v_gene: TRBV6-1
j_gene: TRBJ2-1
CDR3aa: CASSEWARHFLAGADNEQFF
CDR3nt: TGTGCCAGCAGTGAATGGGCACGACACTTCCTAGCGGGGGCGGACAATGAGCAGTTCTTC

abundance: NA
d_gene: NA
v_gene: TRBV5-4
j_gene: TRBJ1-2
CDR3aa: CASSSSGGINYGYTF
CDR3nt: TGTGCCAGCAGCTCCAGTGGGGGTATTAACTATGGCTACACCTTC

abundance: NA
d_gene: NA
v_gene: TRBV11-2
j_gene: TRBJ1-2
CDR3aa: CASSLVRGDYGYTF
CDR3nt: TGTGCCAGCAGCTTAGTCCGGGGGGACTATGGCTACACCTTC

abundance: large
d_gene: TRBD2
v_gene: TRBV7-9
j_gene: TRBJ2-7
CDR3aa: CASSLAASGSINEQYF
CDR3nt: TGTGCCAGCAGCTTAGCGGCTAGCGGGAGTATCAACGAGCAGTACTTC

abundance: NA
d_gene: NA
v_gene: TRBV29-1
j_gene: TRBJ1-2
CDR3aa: CSVEFGPYGYTF
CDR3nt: TGCAGCGTTGAGTTCGGGCCTTATGGCTACACCTTC

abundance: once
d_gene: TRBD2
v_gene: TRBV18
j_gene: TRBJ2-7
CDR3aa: CASFTSGSYEQYF
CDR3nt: TGTGCCAGTTTCACTAGCGGGAGCTACGAGCAGTACTTC

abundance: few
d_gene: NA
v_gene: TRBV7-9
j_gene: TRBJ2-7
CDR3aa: CASSPMDTYEQYF
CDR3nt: TGTGCCAGCAGCCCAATGGACACCTACGAGCAGTACTTC

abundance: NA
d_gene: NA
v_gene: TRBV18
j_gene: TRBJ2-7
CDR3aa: CASSRESGEQYF
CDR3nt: TGTGCCAGCTCACGGGAATCAGGCGAGCAGTACTTC

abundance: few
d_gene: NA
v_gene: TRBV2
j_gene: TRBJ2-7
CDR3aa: CASSLGRLAPYEQYF
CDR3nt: TGTGCCAGCAGCTTAGGCCGGCTAGCTCCGTACGAGCAGTACTTC

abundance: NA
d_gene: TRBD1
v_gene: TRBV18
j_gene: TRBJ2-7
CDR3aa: CASSEGQGLTYEQYF
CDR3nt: TGTGCCAGCTCAGAAGGACAGGGATTGACCTACGAGCAGTACTTC

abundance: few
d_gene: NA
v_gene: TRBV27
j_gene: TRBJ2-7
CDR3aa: CASSLSLGQGGEQYF
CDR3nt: TGTGCCAGCAGTTTAAGTTTGGGGCAGGGGGGCGAGCAGTACTTC

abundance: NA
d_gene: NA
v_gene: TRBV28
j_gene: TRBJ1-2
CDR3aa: CASSFQGRRYGYTF
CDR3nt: TGTGCCAGCAGTTTCCAGGGGCGGAGGTATGGCTACACCTTC

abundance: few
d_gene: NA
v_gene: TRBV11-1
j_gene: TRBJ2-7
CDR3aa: CASSLYGEPYEQYF
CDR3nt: TGTGCCAGCAGCTTATACGGGGAGCCGTACGAGCAGTACTTC

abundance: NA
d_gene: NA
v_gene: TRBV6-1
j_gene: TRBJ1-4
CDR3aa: CASSKGIDPNEKLFF
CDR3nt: TGTGCCAGCAGTAAAGGGATAGACCCCAATGAAAAACTGTTTTTT

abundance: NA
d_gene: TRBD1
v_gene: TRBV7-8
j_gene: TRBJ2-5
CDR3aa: CASSSVGTAQETQYF
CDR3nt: TGTGCCAGCAGCTCAGTGGGGACAGCGCAAGAGACCCAGTACTTC

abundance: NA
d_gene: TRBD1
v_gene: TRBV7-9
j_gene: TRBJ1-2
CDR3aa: CASSSQLRTGGINYGYTF
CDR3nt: TGTGCCAGCAGCTCACAGCTCCGAACAGGGGGAATTAACTATGGCTACACCTTC

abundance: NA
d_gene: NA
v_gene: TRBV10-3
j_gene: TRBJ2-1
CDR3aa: CAIAGQTYNEQFF
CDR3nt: TGTGCCATCGCGGGACAGACATACAATGAGCAGTTCTTC

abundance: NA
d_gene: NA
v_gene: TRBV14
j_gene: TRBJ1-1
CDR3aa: CASSQIRPIYTEAFF
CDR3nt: TGTGCCAGCAGCCAAATTCGGCCGATTTACACTGAAGCTTTCTTT

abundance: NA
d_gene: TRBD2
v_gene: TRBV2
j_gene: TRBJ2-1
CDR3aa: CASREVAGVNEQFF
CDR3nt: TGTGCCAGCAGGGAGGTAGCGGGTGTCAATGAGCAGTTCTTC

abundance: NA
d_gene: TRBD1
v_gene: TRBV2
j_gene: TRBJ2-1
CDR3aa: CASSVTGQGASEQFF
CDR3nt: TGTGCCAGCAGTGTTACGGGACAGGGGGCAAGTGAGCAGTTCTTC

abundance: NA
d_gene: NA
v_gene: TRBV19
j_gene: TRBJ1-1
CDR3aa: CASSMDRMNTEAFF
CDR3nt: TGTGCCAGTAGTATGGACAGAATGAACACTGAAGCTTTCTTT

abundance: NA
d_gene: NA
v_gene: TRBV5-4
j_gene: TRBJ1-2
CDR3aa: CASSLTGGYTF
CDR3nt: TGTGCCAGCAGCTTGACGGGGGGCTACACCTTC

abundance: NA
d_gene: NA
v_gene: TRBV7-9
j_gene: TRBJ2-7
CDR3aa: CASSSPRVTNEQYF
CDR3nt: TGTGCCAGCAGCTCGCCGCGGGTCACTAACGAGCAGTACTTC

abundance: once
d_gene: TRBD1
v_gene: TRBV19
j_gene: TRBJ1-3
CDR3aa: CASSTEDRAGNTIYF
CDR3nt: TGTGCCAGTAGTACCGAGGACAGGGCTGGAAACACCATATATTTT

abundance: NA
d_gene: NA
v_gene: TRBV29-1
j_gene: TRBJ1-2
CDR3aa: CSAWTRVQFSGYTF
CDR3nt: TGCAGCGCCTGGACCCGGGTTCAATTTTCTGGCTACACCTTC

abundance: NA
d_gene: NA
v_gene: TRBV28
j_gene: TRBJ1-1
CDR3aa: CASSLETGEAFF
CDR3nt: TGTGCCAGCAGTTTAGAGACGGGAGAAGCTTTCTTT

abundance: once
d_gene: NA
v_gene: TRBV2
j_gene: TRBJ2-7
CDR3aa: CASSVPGEPYEQYF
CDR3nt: TGTGCCAGCAGTGTACCAGGAGAGCCCTACGAGCAGTACTTC

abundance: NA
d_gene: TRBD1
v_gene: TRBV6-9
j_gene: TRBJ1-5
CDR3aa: CASSDWRQGGQPQHF
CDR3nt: TGTGCCAGCAGTGATTGGAGACAGGGTGGGCAGCCCCAGCATTTT

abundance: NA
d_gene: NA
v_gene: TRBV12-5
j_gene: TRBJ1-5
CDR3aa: CASGSTGLRGSSSNQPQHF
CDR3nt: TGTGCTAGTGGTTCTACAGGGCTAAGGGGTAGTAGTAGCAATCAGCCCCAGCATTTT

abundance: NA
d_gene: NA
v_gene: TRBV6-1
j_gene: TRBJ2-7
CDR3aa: CASSASVALYEQYF
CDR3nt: TGTGCCAGCAGTGCCTCTGTGGCTCTTTACGAGCAGTACTTC

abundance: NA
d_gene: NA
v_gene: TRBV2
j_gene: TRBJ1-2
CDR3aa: CASSGSELLGYGYTF
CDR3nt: TGTGCCAGCAGTGGGTCCGAACTGCTAGGCTATGGCTACACCTTC